Below, 15 T cell receptor beta chains from the same sample are listed, as sequenced in a study of cytomegalovirus exposure and HLA in healthy donors. Both 60 Vbeta primers and 13 Jbeta primers went into the PCR. The assay was immunoSEQ multiplex PCR, and TCRdb's table has in-frame clones only and misses some. This table holds 200,000 to 300,000 clones, 84% found once. The sequenced sample was PBMCs. Receptors originate from a woman aged 35 to 49 in good health and CMV-seropositive.

This chain links TRBV19 with TRBJ1-1; D perhaps matches TRBD1 (5 bases). The germline V gene encodes CDR1 LNHDA and CDR2 SQIVND (reference sequence). The CDR3 totals 14 residues. The ends were cut back, 0 bases at V and 3 bases at J, with 8 bases in the middle. The CDR3 region has the DNA TGTGCCAGTAGTATAGAAGCGGGGGACACTGAAGCTTTCTTT. The encoded protein is CASSIEAGDTEAFF.

This clone was picked up a small number of times. J is TRBJ2-2 and V is TRBV30; 11 bases agree with TRBD2. Per the germline V gene, CDR1 is GTSNPN and CDR2 is SVGIG (reference sequence). This CDR3 is built from 15 residues. The J segment lost 3 bases and the V segment lost 0 bases, leaving 0 bases of the junction unmatched. This CDR3 reads CAWSVLAGDTGELFF. CDR3 coding DNA: TGTGCCTGGAGTGTACTAGCGGGAGACACCGGGGAGCTGTTTTTT. The entire variable domain, with the rest obtained from reference TRBV30 and TRBJ2-2, is as follows: SQTIHQWPATLVQPVGSPLSLECTVEGTSNPNLYWYRQAAGRGLQLLFYSVGIGQISSEVPQNLSASRPQDRQFILSSKKLLLSDSGFYLCAWSVLAGDTGELFFGEGSRLTVL.

This clone was seen only a few times. The rearrangement links TRBV9 to TRBJ2-2, with unresolved D. Trimming took off 3 bases at V and 3 bases at J, with 12 bases between the two ends. CDR3 length equals 15 residues. Germline CDR1 and CDR2: SGDLS and YYNGEE. CDR3 residues: CASSDAEAYTGELFF. CDR3 bases: TGTGCCAGCAGCGACGCTGAGGCGTACACCGGGGAGCTGTTTTTT.

This chain connects TRBV5-4 to TRBJ2-3; weak D call: TRBD2 (5 bases). Trimming shortened V by 4 bases and J by 1 base, and 10 bases separated the two germline ends. This CDR3 is 14 amino acids long. Looked up from germline, CDR1 is SGHNT and CDR2 is YYREEE (reference sequence). The CDR3 nucleotides are TGTGCCAGCAGCCTGGAGGAGGGCACAGATACGCAGTATTTT. Residues: CASSLEEGTDTQYF.

A word on this clone: The junction does not match germline at one end; this may be a read error. The V and J genes are TRBV7-9 and TRBJ2-7, with TRBD1 matching 9 bases. Germline V gives CDR1 SEHNR, CDR2 FQNEAQ (reference sequence). CDR3 length equals 15 residues. CDR3 sequence (DNA): TGTTCCAGCAGCTTCTTCCGGGACAGGGAGGACGAGCAGTACTTC. This codes for CSSSFFRDREDEQYF.

The V call is TRBV4-3, the J call TRBJ1-2; TRBD1 matches 11 bases. Trimming cost V 0 bases and J 0 bases; bases outside gene matches: 12. CDR1 is LGHNA and CDR2 is YSLEER in the germline V gene. The CDR3 spans 20 residues. The CDR3 DNA follows: TGCGCCAGCAGCCAAGAACTCACAGTCTTGGGACAGGGGGCTAACTATGGCTACACCTTC. Its translation is CASSQELTVLGQGANYGYTF.

J is TRBJ2-3 and V is TRBV9, with TRBD2 matching 16 bases. The CDR3 sequence is 16 residues long. The V segment lost 3 bases and the J segment 4 bases; nucleotides outside the gene matches: 2. The V gene's germline CDR1 is SGDLS and CDR2 YYNGEE. Here the CDR3 DNA reads TGTGCCAGCAGCGCCGGGACTAGCGGGAGGGCAGATACGCAGTATTTT. Protein sequence: CASSAGTSGRADTQYF. Full variable domain (missing parts from reference TRBV9 and TRBJ2-3): DSGVTQTPKHLITATGQRVTLRCSPRSGDLSVYWYQQSLDQGLQFLIQYYNGEERAKGNILERFSAQQFPDLHSELNLSSLELGDSALYFCASSAGTSGRADTQYFGPGTRLTVL.

With regard to this clone: Relative to the germline gene, one junction end is altered; a read error may explain this. The chain uses TRBV15 and TRBJ2-6; possibly TRBD1 for D (5 bases). Germline V gene sequence: CDR1 LNHNV, CDR2 YYDKDF (reference sequence). This CDR3 region has 16 residues. The CDR3 loop reads CATSRDRISGANGLTF. Here the CDR3 DNA reads TGTGCCACCAGCAGAGACAGAATTTCTGGGGCCAACGGCCTGACTTTC.

J is TRBJ1-2 and V is TRBV9, with TRBD1 matching over 7 bases. This CDR3 is built from 14 residues. The V gene's germline CDR1 is SGDLS and CDR2 YYNGEE. With 4 bases clipped from V and 6 bases from J, the junction kept 9 bases outside the gene matches. The CDR3 loop reads CASSPIQGIDGYTF. As DNA, the CDR3 is TGTGCCAGCAGCCCTATACAGGGGATCGATGGCTACACCTTC.

The rearrangement links TRBV29-1 to TRBJ2-5, with TRBD1 as a possible D gene (5 bases). The ends were cut back, 7 bases at V and 5 bases at J, with 11 bases in the middle. Germline CDR1 reads SQVTM; CDR2 reads ANQGSEA. The CDR3 length is 11 residues. CDR3 protein: CSASRVETQYF. The CDR3 DNA is TGCAGCGCCAGCAGGGTCGAGACCCAGTACTTC.

The chain combines TRBV6-1 with TRBJ1-3; D uncertain. The CDR3 extends over 11 amino acids. V was pared by 11 bases and J by 1 base, with 6 bases between. The germline CDR1 and CDR2 sequences are MNHNS and SASEGT. Here the CDR3 reads CAGRSGNTIYF. The CDR3 DNA is TGTGCCGGTAGATCTGGAAACACCATATATTTT.

The CDR3, as DNA: TGTGCCACCAGCCATCTGAGGGTTGGTGAAAAACTGTTTTTT. Translated: CATSHLRVGEKLFF. J is TRBJ1-4 and V is TRBV15; D gene unclear. The CDR3 is 14 residues long. The V gene lost 5 bases and the J gene lost 7 bases, with 14 bases spanning the gap. From germline, CDR1 is LNHNV and CDR2 YYDKDF (reference sequence).

The V gene is TRBV7-9, the J gene TRBJ2-5; TRBD2 agrees at 10 bases. The CDR3 has 16 amino acids. V lost 6 bases and J lost 1; bases outside the gene matches: 8. Germline-derived CDR1 and CDR2 are SEHNR and FQNEAQ (reference sequence). The CDR3: CASSQTSGATQETQYF. CDR3 DNA: TGTGCCAGCAGTCAAACTAGCGGGGCAACCCAAGAGACCCAGTACTTC.

This sequence joins TRBV20-1 and TRBJ1-2; 10 bases match TRBD1. Trimming removed 6 bases from V and 7 bases from J; junction bases left unmatched: 2. CDR3 length: 11 amino acids. Germline CDR1 reads DFQATT; CDR2 reads SNEGSKA (reference sequence). CDR3 nucleotides: TGCAGTGCGGGGACAGGGGTTGGCTACACCTTC. Protein sequence: CSAGTGVGYTF.

This clone was picked up one time. V gene TRBV7-2 combines with J gene TRBJ2-2; D may be TRBD1 (6 bases). The germline gives CDR1 SGHTA, CDR2 FQGNSA. V lost 2 bases and J 6 bases, leaving 13 bases between the germline ends. The CDR3 sequence is 15 residues long. The CDR3 DNA follows: TGTGCCAGCAGCTTAAATTTGGGGGCCCCCGGGGAGCTGTTTTTT. As protein: CASSLNLGAPGELFF. Filled out from reference TRBV7-2 and TRBJ2-2, the complete variable domain reads GAGVSQSPSNKVTEKGKDVELRCDPISGHTALYWYRQSLGQGLEFLIYFQGNSAPDKSGLPSDRFSAERTGGSVSTLTIQRTQQEDSAVYLCASSLNLGAPGELFFGEGSRLTVL.